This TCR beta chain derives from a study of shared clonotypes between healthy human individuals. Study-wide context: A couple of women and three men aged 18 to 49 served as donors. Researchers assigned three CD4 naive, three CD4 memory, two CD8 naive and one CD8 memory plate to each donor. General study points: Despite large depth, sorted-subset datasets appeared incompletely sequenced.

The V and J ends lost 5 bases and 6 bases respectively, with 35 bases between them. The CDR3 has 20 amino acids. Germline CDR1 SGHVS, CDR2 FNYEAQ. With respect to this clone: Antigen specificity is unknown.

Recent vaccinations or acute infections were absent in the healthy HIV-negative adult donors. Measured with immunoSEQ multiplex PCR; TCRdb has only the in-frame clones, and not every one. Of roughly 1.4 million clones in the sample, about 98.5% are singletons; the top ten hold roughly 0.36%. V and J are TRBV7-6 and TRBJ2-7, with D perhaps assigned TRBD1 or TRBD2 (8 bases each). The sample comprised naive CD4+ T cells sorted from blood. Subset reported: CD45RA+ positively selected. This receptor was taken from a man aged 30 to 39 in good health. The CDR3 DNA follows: TGTGCCAGCAGCATCGCTGGACAGGGCATCGGGACTAGTACTTATCGCGAGCAGTACTTC. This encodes CASSIAGQGIGTSTYREQYF. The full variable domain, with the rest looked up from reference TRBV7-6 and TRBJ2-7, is GAGVSQSPRYKVTKRGQDVALRCDPISGHVSLYWYRQALGQGPEFLTYFNYEAQQDKSGLPNDRFSAERPEGSISTLTIQRTEQRDSAMYRCASSIAGQGIGTSTYREQYFGPGTRLTVT.